The 32 T cell receptor beta chains listed next were all sequenced from one sample in a study of shared clonotypes between healthy human individuals. Using immunoSEQ multiplex PCR, the repertoire was profiled, and TCRdb retains in-frame clones only, with some absent. The sample includes 2 million to 2.5 million clones, over 85% of them seen just once. The sample consisted of naive CD4+ T cells from PBMCs. Subset specified: CD45RA+ positively selected. These receptors all stem from a man between 18 and 29 years old in good health. Some clones in this sample may be carry-over from other donors' samples.

With regard to this clone: Other DNA sequences in this specimen translate into the identical CDR3. The chain uses TRBV30 and TRBJ1-2; no reliable D call. Germline V lookup: CDR1 GTSNPN, CDR2 SVGIG (reference sequence). This CDR3 contains 12 residues. Trimming removed 0 bases at V and 5 bases at J, with 7 bases between. The CDR3 spells CAWSVGRYGYTF. The CDR3 DNA reads TGTGCCTGGAGTGTTGGCCGTTATGGCTACACCTTC.

V usage is TRBV14 and J usage is TRBJ2-5; D perhaps matches TRBD2 (6 bases). Germline V gives CDR1 SGHDN, CDR2 FVKESK. The CDR3 is 18 amino acids. The ends were cut back, 1 base at V and 2 bases at J, with 20 bases in the middle. The DNA of the CDR3 is TGTGCCAGCAGCCAAGGTTTTGTGGGACTCACATTACAAGAGACCCAGTACTTC. It codes for CASSQGFVGLTLQETQYF.

This clone was observed a handful of times. V gene TRBV9 combines with J gene TRBJ1-1; D not resolved. The CDR3 contains 14 residues. Trimming cost V 0 bases and J 1 base, with 7 bases left between them. CDR1 is SGDLS, CDR2 YYNGEE, per germline. This chain's CDR3 is CASSVVPANTEAFF. The CDR3 DNA is TGTGCCAGCAGCGTAGTACCAGCGAACACTGAAGCTTTCTTT.

A single count supports this clone. V is TRBV28 and J is TRBJ2-7; the D gene could be TRBD1 or TRBD2 (5 bases each). The V end was cut by 2 bases, the J end by 3 bases, with 14 bases between. Germline CDR1 is MDHEN and CDR2 is SYDVKM. The CDR3 runs to 15 residues. Here the CDR3 reads CASSLIRDGYYEQYF. CDR3 in DNA: TGTGCCAGCAGTTTAATCCGGGACGGATACTACGAGCAGTACTTC.

This rearrangement joins TRBV28 to TRBJ1-6; TRBD1 might be the D (5 bases). This CDR3 has 15 residues. The germline CDR1 and CDR2 sequences are MDHEN and SYDVKM. Trimming left V 1 base short and J 6 bases short, with 10 bases between. The CDR3 protein is CASSLSGGGNSPLHF. In nucleotides, the CDR3 is TGTGCCAGCAGTTTATCCGGGGGGGGTAATTCACCCCTCCACTTT. Full variable domain (remainder filled in from reference TRBV28 and TRBJ1-6): DVKVTQSSRYLVKRTGEKVFLECVQDMDHENMFWYRQDPGLGLRLIYFSYDVKMKEKGDIPEGYSVSREKKERFSLILESASTNQTSMYLCASSLSGGGNSPLHFGNGTRLTVT.

The genes are TRBV10-1 and TRBJ1-5, with D hard to call. Deletions cut 7 bases from V and 4 bases from J, with 8 bases between. CDR3 size: 12 residues. CDR1 and CDR2 from the germline V gene are WNHNN and SYGVQD (reference sequence). CDR3 DNA sequence: TGCGCCAGCAATGTTCCTAATCAGCCCCAGCATTTT. Its protein is CASNVPNQPQHF.

This chain connects TRBV5-1 to TRBJ1-1, with D tentatively TRBD1 (6 bases). This CDR3 contains 17 residues. Germline V gene data show CDR1 as SGHRS and CDR2 as YFSETQ. Trimming removed 1 base at V and 1 base at J, with 17 bases between. The CDR3 sequence is CASSLLVVGAGNTEAFF. CDR3 in DNA: TGCGCCAGCAGCTTGCTAGTTGTGGGGGCCGGGAACACTGAAGCTTTCTTT. Combining the CDR3 with reference TRBV5-1 and TRBJ1-1 gives the whole variable domain KAGVTQTPRYLIKTRGQQVTLSCSPISGHRSVSWYQQTPGQGLQFLFEYFSETQRNKGNFPGRFSGRQFSNSRSEMNVSTLELGDSALYLCASSLLVVGAGNTEAFFGQGTRLTVV.

V usage is TRBV2 and J usage is TRBJ2-4; 11 nucleotides match TRBD2. This CDR3 is built from 17 residues. Germline CDR1 reads SNHLY; CDR2 reads FYNNEI. Trimming cost V 9 bases and J 8 bases; bases outside gene matches: 18. The CDR3 here is CARRKEGSGRARDIQYF. DNA for the CDR3: TGTGCCAGACGGAAGGAAGGTAGCGGGAGGGCCAGAGACATTCAGTACTTC.

The genes are TRBV15 and TRBJ2-7; no definite D call. The CDR3 covers 13 residues. V was pared by 0 bases and J by 3 bases, with 6 bases between. CDR1 LNHNV and CDR2 YYDKDF come from the germline V gene (reference sequence). CDR3 residues: CATSRDAVYEQYF. In nucleotides, the CDR3 is TGTGCCACCAGCAGAGATGCGGTCTACGAGCAGTACTTC.

This clone was recorded once. The chain recombines TRBV10-3 with TRBJ2-1; 7 bases agree with TRBD2. The V gene's germline CDR1 is ENHRY and CDR2 SYGVKD. The trim removed 4 bases at V and 0 bases at J, leaving 3 bases unmatched. This CDR3 region has 15 residues. CDR3 protein: CAISASGRSYNEQFF. The CDR3 DNA sequence: TGTGCCATCAGTGCTAGCGGACGCTCCTACAATGAGCAGTTCTTC.

This clone was observed a single time. This chain joins TRBV27 and TRBJ2-7, with D possibly matching TRBD1 (6 bases). The CDR3 sequence is 15 residues long. CDR1 MNHEY and CDR2 SMNVEV come from the germline V gene (reference sequence). The V gene lost 5 bases and the J gene lost 7 bases, with 21 bases spanning the gap. CDR3 region: CASSTIYRAWREQYF. CDR3 DNA sequence: TGTGCCAGCAGTACGATCTACAGGGCATGGAGAGAGCAGTACTTC.

This rearrangement joins TRBV28 to TRBJ1-5; D gene ambiguous. This CDR3 has 17 residues. Germline V gene data show CDR1 as MDHEN and CDR2 as SYDVKM. V lost 2 bases to trimming and J lost 0 bases, with 14 bases between them. This CDR3 is CASSLEAGIYSNQPQHF. CDR3 nucleotide sequence: TGTGCCAGCAGTTTAGAGGCAGGAATCTATAGCAATCAGCCCCAGCATTTT.

The chain recombines TRBV19 with TRBJ2-5, with D tentatively TRBD1 or TRBD2 (7 bases each). The germline V gene encodes CDR1 LNHDA and CDR2 SQIVND (reference sequence). Deletions cut 4 bases from V and 4 bases from J, with 19 bases between. The CDR3 runs to 16 residues. CDR3 residues: CASSRRDLRGGETQYF. CDR3 nucleotides: TGTGCCAGTAGTAGACGGGATCTCAGGGGGGGAGAGACCCAGTACTTC.

The rearrangement links TRBV6-6 to TRBJ1-3; D is undetermined. Trimming removed 7 bases from V and 1 base from J, with 11 bases in between. Germline assignment: CDR1 MNHNY and CDR2 SVGAGI (reference sequence). This CDR3 region has 14 residues. The CDR3 bases are TGTGCCAGCACCGAGCCTCCTTCTGGAAACACCATATATTTT. Amino acid sequence: CASTEPPSGNTIYF.

The rearrangement joins TRBV9 to TRBJ1-2; D gene uncertain. Germline V gives CDR1 SGDLS, CDR2 YYNGEE. Between the trimmed V and J ends, which lost 7 bases and 2 bases, there was a span of 9 bases. The CDR3 has 12 residues. The CDR3 sequence is CASGEGNYGYTF. CDR3 bases: TGTGCCAGCGGGGAAGGAAACTATGGCTACACCTTC.

The rearrangement links TRBV20-1 to TRBJ2-7; D ambiguous. V lost 7 bases, J lost 3 bases, and 10 bases lay in between. The germline V gene has CDR1 DFQATT and CDR2 SNEGSKA (reference sequence). The CDR3 spans 11 residues. The CDR3: CSVGTDYEQYF. For the CDR3, the DNA is TGCAGTGTCGGCACTGACTACGAGCAGTACTTC.

The chain combines TRBV20-1 with TRBJ2-5, with D hard to call. The CDR3 consists of 11 residues. The V end lost 5 bases, the J end lost 2 bases, and 6 bases lay between the germline ends. The germline gives CDR1 DFQATT, CDR2 SNEGSKA (reference sequence). This chain's CDR3 is CSALTQETQYF. The CDR3 region has the DNA TGCAGTGCTTTAACTCAAGAGACCCAGTACTTC.

J is TRBJ1-3 and V is TRBV28; 7 bases line up with TRBD1. The V segment lost 3 bases and the J segment 2 bases; nucleotides outside the gene matches: 7. CDR3 length: 16 amino acids. Germline V gives CDR1 MDHEN, CDR2 SYDVKM. CDR3 sequence: CASSFRQGVTGNTIYF. The DNA for the CDR3 is TGTGCCAGCAGTTTTCGGCAGGGGGTTACTGGAAACACCATATATTTT.

The rearrangement links TRBV30 to TRBJ1-3; TRBD1 matches at 7 bases. CDR1 and CDR2 from the germline V gene are GTSNPN and SVGIG (reference sequence). The trim removed 4 bases at V and 0 bases at J, leaving 6 bases unmatched. The CDR3 runs to 15 residues. CDR3 residues: CAWIPGQSSGNTIYF. CDR3 sequence (DNA): TGTGCCTGGATCCCGGGACAGAGCTCTGGAAACACCATATATTTT.

The sample holds a few counts of this clone. J is TRBJ1-1 and V is TRBV5-1; 7 nucleotides align to TRBD1. J gave up 3 bases and V 4 bases, and 6 bases lay outside the gene matches. Germline V gives CDR1 SGHRS, CDR2 YFSETQ. The CDR3 covers 14 residues. This CDR3 reads CASSRDSTDTEAFF. CDR3 bases: TGCGCCAGCAGCCGGGACAGTACTGACACTGAAGCTTTCTTT.

Only one count was recorded for this clone. The chain joins TRBV2 to TRBJ1-4; 7 bases are shared with TRBD1. Germline loops: CDR1 SNHLY, CDR2 FYNNEI. The CDR3 has 13 amino acids. Germline trimming cut 11 bases from V and 3 bases from J; bases unmatched to any gene: 6. For the CDR3, the DNA is TGTGCCGGCCGACAGGGTGCTAATGAAAAACTGTTTTTT. Protein sequence: CAGRQGANEKLFF.

Details on this clone: Other nucleotide sequences in the sample specify the same CDR3. V usage is TRBV28 and J usage is TRBJ2-5; TRBD2 matches at 7 bases. Germline CDR1 MDHEN, CDR2 SYDVKM. J gave up 5 bases and V 6 bases, and 6 bases lay outside the gene matches. The CDR3 is 13 residues long. CDR3 bases: TGTGCCAGCAGCCGCGGGGGAGGGGAGACCCAGTACTTC. It codes for CASSRGGGETQYF.

The chain joins TRBV28 to TRBJ2-2, with TRBD2 matching over 9 bases. The V segment lost 5 bases and the J segment 4 bases; nucleotides outside the gene matches: 14. The CDR3 extends over 18 amino acids. Germline V lookup: CDR1 MDHEN, CDR2 SYDVKM. CDR3 bases: TGTGCCAGCAGTGTATTCTGGGAAGGCGGGAGGGCCACCGGGGAGCTGTTTTTT. Protein: CASSVFWEGGRATGELFF.

The rearrangement links TRBV5-1 to TRBJ1-2; D is perhaps TRBD1 (5 bases). The V gene's germline CDR1 is SGHRS and CDR2 YFSETQ. This CDR3 has 14 residues. V lost 3 bases and J 6 bases, leaving 15 bases between the germline ends. The CDR3 reads CASSWARGNDGYTF. The DNA for the CDR3 is TGCGCCAGCAGCTGGGCGAGGGGAAACGATGGCTACACCTTC.

The chain recombines TRBV7-2 with TRBJ2-7; 7 nucleotides line up with TRBD2. CDR1 SGHTA and CDR2 FQGNSA come from the germline V gene. CDR3 length: 15 amino acids. The V and J ends lost 2 bases and 0 bases, in that order; junction bases with no gene match: 4. This CDR3 is CASSLLGRSSYEQYF. CDR3 sequence (DNA): TGTGCCAGCAGCTTACTCGGGAGGAGCTCCTACGAGCAGTACTTC.

The chain carries TRBV7-8 and TRBJ1-1; D unresolved. The CDR3 has 16 amino acids. CDR1 and CDR2 (germline): SGHVS, FQNEAQ. Trimming stripped 1 base from V and 1 base from J, with 13 bases between. The DNA for the CDR3 is TGTGCCAGCAGCTTAGTATTCGGCCGACCGAACACTGAAGCTTTCTTT. Encoded protein: CASSLVFGRPNTEAFF.

Of note for this clone: The sample has other DNA sequences that encode this CDR3 too. The chain recombines TRBV5-1 with TRBJ2-3, with unresolved D. The CDR3 consists of 14 residues. The germline gives CDR1 SGHRS, CDR2 YFSETQ. With 1 base removed from V and 3 bases from J, the gap between germline ends came to 9 bases. This chain's CDR3 is CASSLSPGTDTQYF. CDR3 DNA sequence: TGCGCCAGCAGCTTGTCACCTGGGACAGATACGCAGTATTTT.

The chain carries TRBV6-6 and TRBJ2-7, with a possible D match to TRBD1 (6 bases). Trimming removed 7 bases at V and 1 base at J, with 14 bases between. CDR3 length: 14 residues. CDR1 is MNHNY, CDR2 SVGAGI, per germline (reference sequence). DNA of the CDR3: TGTGCCAGCACCACCGGGCAGGGGTCCTACGAGCAGTACTTC. Translated, it gives CASTTGQGSYEQYF.

This chain joins TRBV4-1 and TRBJ1-1; D uncertain. With 0 bases removed from V and 1 base from J, the gap between germline ends came to 12 bases. Germline V gives CDR1 MGHRA, CDR2 YSYEKL. The length of the CDR3 is 16 residues. The DNA of the CDR3 is TGCGCCAGCAGCCAAGAGCGACAAATTAGGAACACTGAAGCTTTCTTT. Its translation: CASSQERQIRNTEAFF.

V is TRBV28 and J is TRBJ1-2, with 7 bases identical to TRBD1. The V gene end was trimmed by 9 bases and the J gene end by 8 bases; junction bases not matched to a gene: 15. Germline CDR1 MDHEN, CDR2 SYDVKM. This CDR3 region has 14 residues. The CDR3 DNA reads as TGTGCCAGTTCACGTAGGGACAGCTCGGGAGGCTACACCTTC. Residues: CASSRRDSSGGYTF.

The V gene is TRBV29-1, the J gene TRBJ2-1; the D is unclear. Trimming stripped 3 bases from V and 5 bases from J, with 14 bases between. Germline V lookup: CDR1 SQVTM, CDR2 ANQGSEA. CDR3 length equals 14 residues. This CDR3 reads CSVDGIPAHNEQFF. DNA for the CDR3: TGCAGCGTTGACGGCATCCCAGCCCACAATGAGCAGTTCTTC.

J is TRBJ1-1 and V is TRBV5-1, with D possibly matching TRBD1 (6 bases). V lost 3 bases to trimming and J lost 3 bases, with 12 bases between them. The germline CDR1 and CDR2 sequences are SGHRS and YFSETQ. The CDR3 is made up of 14 amino acids. CDR3 sequence reads: CASSSQGKDTEAFF. The CDR3 region has the DNA TGCGCCAGCAGCTCTCAGGGGAAGGACACTGAAGCTTTCTTT.